This T cell receptor (beta chain) originates from a study of blood T cell dynamics during melanoma immunotherapy (dated by TCRdb to about 2020). Regarding the complete study: Patients with metastatic melanoma were treated with first-line pembrolizumab or nivolumab plus ipilimumab as standard of care in the United Kingdom. To find early correlates of response, the study profiled the peripheral T cell receptor repertoires of patients with metastatic melanoma both before and after one cycle of checkpoint inhibitor therapy. The training cohort consisted of consecutive patients, while an additional independent group of patients from the same centre was pooled to form an external validation set.

On the study overall, not on this receptor specifically: Whether the T cell clones driving repertoire changes were melanoma-specific or reflected general immune activation could not be determined in the study. Patients who later achieved disease control showed a bifurcated PBMC repertoire reorganization at W3, with increased clonality or increased diversity, unlike progressors. The relatively small sample size was acknowledged as something that could potentially limit how far the results can be generalized.

V loses 0 bases at its end and J loses 8 bases; junction bases beyond the gene matches: 5. The CDR3 runs 14 amino acids, cysteine and phenylalanine included. CDR3 DNA is the only sequence kept; it has 42 bases, read in frame from the first base. The germline V gene sets CDR1 to SGHRS and CDR2 to YFSETQ. The sample's time point label, decoded: pre-treatment baseline. Blood samples were taken before treatment (T0) and at week 3 (W3), following the first cycle of checkpoint blockade. Except for a couple of patients with rapid clinical progression, response was assessed 12 weeks after the first infusion by RECIST 1.1; disease control meant complete response, partial response or stable disease. Any patient who had received prior systemic cancer treatment, was on concomitant immunosuppressant therapy or had synchronous other active malignancies was excluded. TCR beta was sequenced in both bulk PBMC and plasma cell-free DNA in order to track circulating cells as well as T cell turnover. Lymphoprep and SepMate tubes were used to isolate PBMC from blood, and red cell lysis was then performed. QIAamp DNA Blood Mini kits were used to extract DNA from PBMC and from sorted T cell subsets.

For this clone: The target of this receptor is not known. Nothing much larger sits one base from this clone, and base qualities are not available.

Every bulk PBMC sample had a fixed 350 ng of DNA loaded. TCR beta CDR3 sequences were amplified from genomic DNA with the immunoSEQ TCRb Assay kit following manufacturer instructions. The KAPA Library Quantification Kit for Illumina platforms was used to quantify the pooled libraries by qPCR. Pooled libraries were clustered at 0.6-1.1 pM and sequenced on an Illumina NextSeq 500. As for the authors' bioinformatics: The TCR data were analyzed using immunoSEQ ANALYZER and the R LymphoSeq package. A rearrangement efficiency score was calculated as productive divided by the sum of productive and non-productive CDR3 sequences. Clonality was measured with the Gini coefficient and diversity with the Renyi index at alpha=1, and both measures were compared pairwise between timepoints within each patient. In LymphoSeq, clonal relatedness was computed with an edit distance of 3 and repertoire similarity was computed with the Bhattacharyya coefficient. To classify response, a linear discriminant analysis based on week-3 changes in clonality and diversity was built using the R MASS and caret packages. TCRdb retrieved this table from immuneACCESS and kept in-frame rearrangements only. Not all clones are present; in checked studies, unresolved V genes account for under half, and no reason is known for the remainder. The DNA was the basis for D and trimming; V, J and clone size are from that table. In this sample the table shows approximately 10,000 clones, about 85% of which occur a single time. About 10% of the sample lies in the top ten.

This clonotype was obtained from a human donor with melanoma. Sequencing was performed on blood, taken from a patient treated with checkpoint blockade. The chain links TRBV5-1 with TRBJ2-1; TRBD1 lines up with 7 middle nucleotides. The DNA sequence is given as TGCGCCAGCAGCTTGGGGACAGGTAGCGATGAGCAGTTCTTC. Its amino acids are CASSLGTGSDEQFF. Where the CDR3 stops, the reference TRBV5-1 and TRBJ2-1 genes take over; the full variable domain is KAGVTQTPRYLIKTRGQQVTLSCSPISGHRSVSWYQQTPGQGLQFLFEYFSETQRNKGNFPGRFSGRQFSNSRSEMNVSTLELGDSALYLCASSLGTGSDEQFFGPGTRLTVL.